This TCR beta chain was recovered during a study of CD8 T cells in ankylosing spondylitis. Study findings and constraints: Disease-linked clones, CD8+, were relatively rare in peripheral blood. Existing reports had already noted some motif variants in reactive arthritis synovial fluid and blood.

TCRdb itself ran the 5' RACE reads through MiXCR, one entry per CDR3 protein. Here the sample spans roughly 40,000 distinct CDR3 sequences, 16% being singletons. This clonotype occurred a few times. The antigen is undetermined. Germline values: CDR1 MDHEN, CDR2 SYDVKM. CDR3 length: 14 residues. The V segment lost 1 base and the J segment 6 bases; nucleotides outside the gene matches: 5. The sample was blood. This receptor was taken from a male donor with ankylosing spondylitis or in good health (not recorded which). This chain uses TRBV28 with TRBJ2-7; 8 nucleotides match TRBD1. The chain's CDR3 is CASSLFGQGTEQYF. The CDR3 DNA reads TGTGCCAGCAGTTTATTTGGACAGGGTACCGAGCAGTACTTC.